This T cell receptor (beta chain) stems from a study of T-cell memory formation after mild COVID-19. TCRdb fed the 5' RACE reads into MiXCR, producing one record per CDR3 protein. The data show just under 550,000 distinct CDR3 sequences, approximately 20% seen once. The CDR3 is 16 amino acids. V lost 2 bases and J lost 5; bases outside the gene matches: 7. Germline V gene data show CDR1 as SGDLS and CDR2 as YYNGEE. The rearrangement links TRBV9 to TRBJ2-1, with 10 positions matching TRBD2. This sequence was found in an adult woman who had mild COVID-19 (a few samples of this study predate the infection). Cell type and time point are not known. The sample was PBMCs or a T cell subset sorted from them (not recorded which). The DNA for the CDR3 is TGTGCCAGCAGCGTCGGACTAGCGGATTATAACAATGAGCAGTTCTTC. Its translation: CASSVGLADYNNEQFF.